This TCR beta chain was captured by sequencing in a study of cytomegalovirus exposure and HLA in healthy donors. Study-wide findings and caveats: A later analysis linked some 17,000 TCR beta sequences to HLA alleles at 0.05 false discovery rate.

PCR was performed using 60 Vbeta and 13 Jbeta primers. TCRdb keeps only in-frame clones here, not all; method: immunoSEQ multiplex PCR. The repertoire holds roughly 150,000 clones, with around 77% as singletons. Note on this clone: Its antigen is currently unknown.

The germline gives CDR1 SGHAT, CDR2 FQDESV (reference sequence). CDR3 length: 13 residues. Trimming cost V 8 bases and J 7 bases; bases outside gene matches: 10. The TCR originated in a young man in good health and CMV-seronegative. The chain couples TRBV11-1 to TRBJ2-7, with 8 bases matching TRBD2. Input material: PBMCs. CDR3 bases: TGTGCCAGCTCGTCGGGGGGGGCGCGGGAGCAGTACTTC. Protein sequence: CASSSGGAREQYF.